The entry that follows covers one T cell receptor (beta chain) sequence. Its antigen is not identified. The CDR3 covers 13 residues. Germline CDR1 is MNHNS and CDR2 is SASEGT. V was pared by 2 bases and J by 7 bases, with 9 bases between. The data originate from a study of T-cell memory formation after mild COVID-19. Regarding the study as a whole: Contracting clones, day 15 to 85, had balanced CD4/CD8, and later expanders favored CD4+.

TCRdb redid the calling of the 5' RACE reads with MiXCR, one entry per CDR3 protein. Found here are about 470,000 distinct CDR3 sequences, roughly 25% of them singletons; the top ten hold around an eighth. Sequenced sample: PBMCs or a T cell subset sorted from them (not recorded which). The chain couples TRBV6-1 to TRBJ2-1; D may be TRBD1 (5 bases). The clonotype comes from an adult woman who had mild COVID-19 (a few samples of this study predate the infection). Cell type and time point are not known. The CDR3 bases are TGTGCCAGCAGTGAACAGGGCGATAATGAGCAGTTCTTC. The encoded protein is CASSEQGDNEQFF.